This TCR beta chain is drawn from a study of STAT5B mutations in CD4+ large granular lymphocyte leukemia. This clone was recorded a few times. The data were produced by immunoSEQ multiplex PCR, yet TCRdb's version contains in-frame clones alone and is incomplete. The profile shows 20,000 to 25,000 clones, approximately 75% of them singletons. Between the trimmed V and J ends, which lost 3 bases and 5 bases, there was a span of 19 bases. Germline CDR1 and CDR2: MNHNS and SASEGT. CDR3 length: 16 residues. The sequence came from a human donor in good health. Sequencing used CD4+ T cells from blood buffy coats. J is TRBJ1-2 and V is TRBV6-1, with TRBD1 as a possible D gene (5 bases). CDR3 loop: CASSESGGLGRYGYTF. The CDR3 nucleotides read TGTGCCAGCAGTGAGTCGGGGGGTTTGGGAAGGTATGGCTACACCTTC.